The present T cell receptor beta chain was sequenced within a study of post-analysis software for immune sequencing data. Findings and limits, study-wide: Patients carried several TRBV segments more frequently than controls did, and TRBV5-6, TRBV5-1 and TRBV20-1 were among them.

The CDR3 is 17 amino acids. Germline CDR1 ENHRY, CDR2 SYGVKD. Trimming pared 3 bases from V and 2 bases from J, leaving 18 bases between. cDNA libraries for TCR beta contained unique molecular identifiers. TCRdb redid the calling of the PCR reads with MiXCR, one entry per CDR3 protein. There are under 650,000 distinct CDR3 sequences in the sample; 44% occur only once, and roughly 1.7% lies in the top ten. A word on this clonotype: The antigen is undetermined.

Sequences were obtained from blood. The chain has TRBV10-3 and TRBJ2-3, with D possibly TRBD1 on 7 matching bases. This receptor was taken from a girl under 18 with multiple sclerosis. The CDR3 nucleotides read TGTGCCATCAGTGACTTTAGAGGCAGGGGGGCCACAGATACGCAGTATTTT. Translated: CAISDFRGRGATDTQYF.